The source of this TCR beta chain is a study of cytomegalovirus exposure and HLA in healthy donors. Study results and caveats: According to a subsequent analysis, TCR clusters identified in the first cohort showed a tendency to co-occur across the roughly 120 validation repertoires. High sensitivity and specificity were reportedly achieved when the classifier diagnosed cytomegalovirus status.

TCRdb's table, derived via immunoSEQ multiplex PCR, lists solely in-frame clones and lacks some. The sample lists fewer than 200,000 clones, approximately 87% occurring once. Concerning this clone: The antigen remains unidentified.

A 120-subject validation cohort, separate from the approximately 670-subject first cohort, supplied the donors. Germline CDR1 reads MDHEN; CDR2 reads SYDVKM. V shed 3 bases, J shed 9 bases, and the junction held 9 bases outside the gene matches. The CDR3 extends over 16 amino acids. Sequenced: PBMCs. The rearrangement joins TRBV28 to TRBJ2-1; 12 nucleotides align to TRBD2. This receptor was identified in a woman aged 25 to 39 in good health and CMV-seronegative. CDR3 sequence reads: CASSFRLAGGPSEQFF. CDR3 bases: TGTGCCAGCAGTTTCCGGCTAGCGGGAGGGCCGAGTGAGCAGTTCTTC.